These 30 T cell receptor beta chains were sequenced from one sample in a study of blood T cell repertoires in COVID-19. Method: immunoSEQ multiplex PCR; TCRdb's copy keeps in-frame clones and lacks some. The sample records 250,000 to 300,000 clones, approximately 81% being singletons. Sequencing was carried out using peripheral blood. These receptors were obtained from a woman between 18 and 29 years old with acute or convalescent COVID-19.

This chain uses TRBV7-9 with TRBJ2-3; 9 nucleotides line up with TRBD2. The V segment lost 5 bases and the J segment 4 bases; nucleotides outside the gene matches: 13. Germline loops: CDR1 SEHNR, CDR2 FQNEAQ (reference sequence). This CDR3 spans 17 amino acids. CDR3 nucleotides: TGTGCCAGCAGCCGAGTGGGGGTAGCGGGAGAGGCAGATACGCAGTATTTT. This gives the protein CASSRVGVAGEADTQYF.

The chain joins TRBV4-3 to TRBJ2-1; 8 nucleotides agree with TRBD1. The CDR3 covers 20 residues. CDR1 LGHNA and CDR2 YSLEER come from the germline V gene. V lost 0 bases, J lost 5 bases, and 18 bases stayed unmatched. The CDR3 is CASSQDPLFPGQGRDNEQFF. DNA of the CDR3: TGCGCCAGCAGCCAAGATCCTCTCTTCCCAGGACAGGGTAGAGACAATGAGCAGTTCTTC.

The V call is TRBV15, the J call TRBJ2-7; 7 nucleotides agree with TRBD2. The trim removed 1 base at V and 4 bases at J, leaving 7 bases unmatched. The CDR3 consists of 15 residues. Looked up from germline, CDR1 is LNHNV and CDR2 is YYDKDF (reference sequence). The CDR3 region has the DNA TGTGCCACCAGCAGAGGACTAGCTGCTGGGTACGAGCAGTACTTC. Translation gives CATSRGLAAGYEQYF.

The chain is built from TRBV21-1 and TRBJ2-5; TRBD2, the D gene given by the table, was not confirmed from the DNA. TRBV21-1 is flagged as a pseudogene. The CDR3 runs 15 residues. The CDR3 bases are TGTGCCACCCCTGGCCTGGCGGGAGGCGAAGAGACCCAGTACTTC. Protein product: CATPGLAGGEETQYF.

V is TRBV15 and J is TRBJ1-4; D gene unclear. CDR3 length: 16 residues. In germline, CDR1 is LNHNV, CDR2 YYDKDF (reference sequence). The V gene lost 1 base and the J gene lost 0 bases, with 9 bases spanning the gap. CDR3 in amino acids: CATSRGSVATNEKLFF. As DNA, the CDR3 is TGTGCCACCAGCAGAGGCAGCGTTGCAACTAATGAAAAACTGTTTTTT.

The chain recombines TRBV29-1 with TRBJ2-1; a weak D match, TRBD2 (6 bases). Germline V gives CDR1 SQVTM, CDR2 ANQGSEA. V lost 6 bases to trimming and J lost 5 bases, with 17 bases between them. This CDR3 has 14 amino acids. The CDR3 protein is CSVGPGLKNNEQFF. Here the CDR3 DNA reads TGCAGCGTCGGCCCGGGACTGAAAAACAATGAGCAGTTCTTC.

The chain couples TRBV11-2 to TRBJ2-7; D unclear. The CDR3 runs to 12 residues. The germline V gene has CDR1 SGHAT and CDR2 FQNNGV. Trimming cost V 8 bases and J 1 base, with 9 bases left between them. The CDR3 is CASGGISYEQYF. CDR3 in DNA: TGTGCCAGCGGCGGTATATCCTACGAGCAGTACTTC.

The sample holds a few counts of this clone. V and J are TRBV10-3 and TRBJ1-2; D is undetermined. The CDR3 has 17 residues. Trimming removed 2 bases from V and 4 bases from J, with 20 bases in between. Germline V gives CDR1 ENHRY, CDR2 SYGVKD. For the CDR3, the DNA is TGTGCCATCAGTGAGCCGGACGGGAGTAACCGGGCCTATGGCTACACCTTC. Its protein product is CAISEPDGSNRAYGYTF.

The rearrangement joins TRBV19 to TRBJ1-1, with TRBD1 matching 7 bases. Germline V CDR1 and CDR2: LNHDA, SQIVND (reference sequence). This CDR3 spans 14 amino acids. Trimming at V came to 5 bases and at J to 5 bases, leaving 8 bases not matched to a gene. This chain's CDR3 is CASSADRVGTEAFF. CDR3 bases: TGTGCCAGTAGTGCTGACAGGGTGGGGACTGAAGCTTTCTTT.

This clone has more than one count but fewer than ten. The gene calls are TRBV2 and TRBJ1-2, with TRBD1 matching 10 bases. The germline gives CDR1 SNHLY, CDR2 FYNNEI. The trim removed 7 bases at V and 8 bases at J, leaving 7 bases unmatched. The CDR3 contains 13 residues. The chain's CDR3 is CASIQGQGFGYTF. In DNA, the CDR3 is TGTGCCAGCATACAGGGACAGGGGTTCGGCTACACCTTC. Complete variable domain (other parts from reference TRBV2 and TRBJ1-2): EPEVTQTPSHQVTQMGQEVILRCVPISNHLYFYWYRQILGQKVEFLVSFYNNEISEKSEIFDDQFSVERPDGSNFTLKIRSTKLEDSAMYFCASIQGQGFGYTFGSGTRLTVV.

This clone has only one observation. The chain links TRBV4-3 to TRBJ2-7, with D tentatively TRBD2 (6 bases). The CDR3 contains 14 residues. Germline V lookup: CDR1 LGHNA, CDR2 YSLEER. V shed 4 bases and J shed 3 bases, with 13 bases lying between them. CDR3 sequence: CASSPETGDYEQYF. CDR3 sequence (DNA): TGCGCCAGCAGCCCGGAGACGGGGGACTACGAGCAGTACTTC.

The chain links TRBV14 to TRBJ1-1, with 7 bases that match TRBD1. Germline V gives CDR1 SGHDN, CDR2 FVKESK. This CDR3 contains 13 residues. The V and J ends lost 0 bases and 9 bases, in that order; junction bases with no gene match: 4. CDR3 nucleotides: TGTGCCAGCAGCCAAGACCGGGACAGCCAAGCTTTCTTT. It yields the protein CASSQDRDSQAFF.

This sequence joins TRBV29-1 and TRBJ2-1; 12 nucleotides line up with TRBD2. The V gene end was trimmed by 7 bases and the J gene end by 4 bases; junction bases not matched to a gene: 11. The CDR3 is 16 amino acids. CDR1 and CDR2 from the germline V gene are SQVTM and ANQGSEA. The CDR3 bases are TGCAGCGCCCTTGAGGGGACTAGCGGGCGTTACAATGAGCAGTTCTTC. Amino acids: CSALEGTSGRYNEQFF.

This chain joins TRBV18 and TRBJ2-1, with 7 bases that match TRBD2. The CDR3 has 16 amino acids. In germline, CDR1 is KGHSH, CDR2 LQKENI. Losses at the gene ends were 3 bases for V and 3 bases for J; bases not matched to a gene: 8. The CDR3, as DNA: TGTGCCAGCTCACCGCAGGGAGCGGGGTACTACAATGAGCAGTTCTTC. This encodes CASSPQGAGYYNEQFF.

The chain couples TRBV7-6 to TRBJ1-3, with 7 nucleotides matching TRBD1. CDR3 length: 15 residues. V gave up 9 bases and J gave up 0 bases; unmatched junction bases: 8. The germline CDR1 and CDR2 sequences are SGHVS and FNYEAQ. CDR3 DNA sequence: TGTGCCAGTGAACAGGGGTCTAGCTCTGGAAACACCATATATTTT. Translated, it gives CASEQGSSSGNTIYF.

The J gene is TRBJ2-3, the V gene TRBV4-3; 8 positions agree with TRBD2. V lost 4 bases, J lost 1 base, and 7 bases stayed unmatched. Germline CDR1 reads LGHNA; CDR2 reads YSLEER. CDR3 size: 16 residues. CDR3 DNA: TGCGCCAGCAGCCCGTGGACTAGCAGACGCACAGATACGCAGTATTTT. It yields the protein CASSPWTSRRTDTQYF.

The chain couples TRBV6-6 to TRBJ2-7; 12 bases align to TRBD1. The CDR3 length is 15 residues. Germline V gene lookup returns CDR1 MNHNY and CDR2 SVGAGI (reference sequence). Germline trimming cut 2 bases from V and 7 bases from J; bases unmatched to any gene: 6. As DNA, the CDR3 is TGTGCCAGCAGTTACCGGGGACAGGGGGCTTGGGAGCAGTACTTC. Its translation is CASSYRGQGAWEQYF.

This rearrangement joins TRBV2 to TRBJ1-6; no definite D call. Germline assignment: CDR1 SNHLY and CDR2 FYNNEI. V was trimmed by 5 bases and J by 9 bases, leaving 14 bases between them. CDR3 length: 14 amino acids. This chain's CDR3 is CASSWGSRGSPLHF. The CDR3 DNA sequence: TGTGCCAGCAGTTGGGGTTCCCGGGGTTCACCCCTCCACTTT.

The V and J genes are TRBV29-1 and TRBJ2-7; D remains unclear. CDR1 SQVTM and CDR2 ANQGSEA come from the germline V gene. The CDR3 has 13 residues. V lost 4 bases to trimming and J lost 0 bases, with 10 bases between them. The CDR3 nucleotides are TGCAGCGTTGTCCCTTATAGCTCCTACGAGCAGTACTTC. Amino acid sequence: CSVVPYSSYEQYF.

The rearrangement links TRBV19 to TRBJ1-2; D perhaps matches TRBD1 (6 bases). With 1 base removed from V and 4 bases from J, the gap between germline ends came to 25 bases. The CDR3 length is 19 residues. Germline CDR1 and CDR2: LNHDA and SQIVND (reference sequence). In DNA, the CDR3 is TGTGCCAGTAGTATAGGGGGACAAGGAGTACGAGCTTCTCGCTATGGCTACACCTTC. Its translation is CASSIGGQGVRASRYGYTF. The full variable domain, with the rest looked up from reference TRBV19 and TRBJ1-2, is DGGITQSPKYLFRKEGQNVTLSCEQNLNHDAMYWYRQDPGQGLRLIYYSQIVNDFQKGDIAEGYSVSREKKESFPLTVTSAQKNPTAFYLCASSIGGQGVRASRYGYTFGSGTRLTVV.

The chain uses TRBV3-1 (or the pseudogene TRBV3-2) and TRBJ2-5; D not resolved. CDR1 LGHDT and CDR2 YNNKEL come from the germline V gene (reference sequence). The CDR3 length is 17 residues. Deletions cut 1 base from V and 5 bases from J, with 20 bases between. CDR3 in DNA: TGTGCCAGCAGCCAAGTTCTTGTCGCGGCAACGCTTGAGACCCAGTACTTC. Translating it yields CASSQVLVAATLETQYF.

The chain combines TRBV2 with TRBJ2-1; 7 bases fit TRBD2. Per germline, CDR1 SNHLY and CDR2 FYNNEI. CDR3 length: 13 residues. J lost 11 bases, V lost 5 bases, and 9 bases had no gene match. DNA for the CDR3: TGTGCCAGCAGTCCGACTAGCCGGCAAAAGCAGTTCTTC. Translation: CASSPTSRQKQFF.

The V gene is TRBV24-1, the J gene TRBJ1-1; D possibly corresponds to TRBD1 (5 bases). Germline values: CDR1 KGHDR, CDR2 SFDVKD. The V end was cut by 11 bases, the J end by 4 bases, with 13 bases between. This CDR3 is 12 amino acids long. The CDR3 nucleotides read TGTGCCAACGGCAGGGCTGGCACTGAAGCTTTCTTT. Its protein product is CANGRAGTEAFF.

The count of this clone is one. V and J are TRBV24-1 and TRBJ1-1; TRBD1 is a possible D gene (6 bases). Germline CDR1 reads KGHDR; CDR2 reads SFDVKD. CDR3 length: 13 amino acids. Trimming removed 6 bases at V and 1 base at J, with 8 bases between. The CDR3 DNA sequence: TGTGCCACCAGTTTGACAGGGAACACTGAAGCTTTCTTT. Translating gives CATSLTGNTEAFF.

The V call is TRBV5-6, the J call TRBJ2-2, with D tentatively TRBD1 (5 bases). Looked up from germline, CDR1 is SGHDT and CDR2 is YYEEEE. With 4 bases removed from V and 8 bases from J, the gap between germline ends came to 15 bases. This CDR3 contains 14 residues. The CDR3 loop is CASSRIRQTGELFF. The CDR3 DNA sequence: TGTGCCAGCAGCCGTATCCGACAGACAGGGGAGCTGTTTTTT. Full variable domain (missing parts from reference TRBV5-6 and TRBJ2-2): DAGVTQSPTHLIKTRGQQVTLRCSPKSGHDTVSWYQQALGQGPQFIFQYYEEEERQRGNFPDRFSGHQFPNYSSELNVNALLLGDSALYLCASSRIRQTGELFFGEGSRLTVL.

The chain uses TRBV5-1 and TRBJ1-5, with D unresolved. CDR3 length: 13 amino acids. Germline CDR1 and CDR2: SGHRS and YFSETQ. Between the trimmed V and J ends, which lost 7 bases and 6 bases, there was a span of 14 bases. CDR3: CASQMFSGQPQHF. DNA of the CDR3: TGCGCCAGCCAGATGTTCAGTGGTCAGCCCCAGCATTTT.

The chain carries TRBV9 and TRBJ2-3; 8 bases match TRBD1. J was trimmed by 0 bases and V by 3 bases; bases with no gene match: 6. The CDR3 is 16 residues long. The germline V gene has CDR1 SGDLS and CDR2 YYNGEE. The CDR3 sequence: CASSGTGRLSTDTQYF. The CDR3 DNA is TGTGCCAGCAGCGGGACAGGGAGATTAAGCACAGATACGCAGTATTTT.

CDR3 sequence reads: CASSFAKGTGDPANYGYTF. CDR3 coding DNA: TGTGCCAGCAGCTTCGCAAAAGGGACAGGGGACCCTGCTAACTATGGCTACACCTTC. V gene TRBV13 combines with J gene TRBJ1-2; the match to TRBD1 covers 10 bases. The CDR3 is made up of 19 amino acids. V gave up 3 bases and J gave up 0 bases; unmatched junction bases: 13. Germline CDR1 reads PRHDT; CDR2 reads FYEKMQ (reference sequence). The full variable domain, in which reference TRBV13 and TRBJ1-2 provide the parts outside the CDR3, is AAGVIQSPRHLIKEKRETATLKCYPIPRHDTVYWYQQGPGQDPQFLISFYEKMQSDKGSIPDRFSAQQFSDYHSELNMSSLELGDSALYFCASSFAKGTGDPANYGYTFGSGTRLTVV.

The chain has TRBV18 and TRBJ1-1, with D uncertain. The V end was cut by 3 bases, the J end by 5 bases, with 13 bases between. From germline, CDR1 is KGHSH and CDR2 LQKENI. This CDR3 region has 14 residues. The CDR3 DNA reads as TGTGCCAGCTCACCTACGGGCCGGGATACTGAAGCTTTCTTT. Encoded protein: CASSPTGRDTEAFF.

This clone was seen a few times. In DNA form, the CDR3 reads TGTGCCAGCAGTTACGCCGGGACAGAGGGTATCTATGGCTACACCTTC. Its protein product is CASSYAGTEGIYGYTF. The chain combines TRBV6-5 with TRBJ1-2; 7 positions match TRBD1. CDR3 size: 16 residues. Trimming cost V 2 bases and J 4 bases; bases outside gene matches: 10. The germline CDR1 and CDR2 sequences are MNHEY and SVGAGI.